This T cell receptor beta chain was documented in a study of blood T cell repertoires in COVID-19. Across the whole study: Acute and convalescent COVID-19 samples came from the United States, Italy and Spain. Nucleic acid was either cDNA or gDNA, and it came from T cells, B-cell-depleted T cells, or PBMCs.

Original analysis: Quantification of nucleated cells was approximated via reference gene primer amplification. The protocol was immunoSEQ multiplex PCR, while the TCRdb copy is restricted to in-frame clones and leaves out a portion. V and J calls and clone size are copied from that table; D and trimming were computed from the DNA. The profile shows about 64,000 clones, under 90% of them singletons. V was cut by 3 bases and J by 2 bases, with 5 bases left in between. Per germline, CDR1 SGHNT and CDR2 YYREEE (reference sequence). CDR3 length: 12 amino acids. Specimen: peripheral blood. The rearrangement joins TRBV5-4 to TRBJ2-5; D gene uncertain. This clonotype was obtained from a man in his fifties with active COVID-19. The CDR3 DNA is TGTGCCAGCAGCTCCCAACAAGAGACCCAGTACTTC. Its translation is CASSSQQETQYF.